Listed below are T cell receptor beta chains from one sample, sequenced in a study of graft-versus-host responses after intestinal transplantation. What these receptors recognize is not known. Assay used: immunoSEQ multiplex PCR; TCRdb lists only in-frame clones, some missing. The sample records fewer than 110,000 clones, roughly 86% being singletons. Material: unstimulated CD4+ T cells sorted from spleen or lymph node cells, obtained before transplant. These receptors were taken from a human donor who was the organ donor for an intestinal transplant. CDR3s include the opening cysteine and the closing phenylalanine or tryptophan. The order of the fields is clone size, D gene, V gene, J gene, CDR3 protein, CDR3 DNA. The D gene is left open where the match is weak. Size values are once, few and many counts, or a class for expanded clones, and some rows have none.

-	-	TRBV6-1	TRBJ1-5	CASSEWRNQPQHF	TGTGCCAGCAGTGAATGGCGCAATCAGCCCCAGCATTTT
-	-	TRBV10-3	TRBJ1-5	CAISESWGRAGQPQHF	TGTGCCATCAGTGAGTCTTGGGGCCGAGCGGGACAGCCCCAGCATTTT
-	TRBD1	TRBV19	TRBJ1-1	CASSTRQGKNRQTEAFF	TGTGCCAGTAGTACTCGACAGGGGAAAAATAGGCAAACTGAAGCTTTCTTT
-	-	TRBV9	TRBJ2-1	CASSVRLQGYNEQFF	TGTGCCAGCAGCGTCCGACTGCAAGGCTACAATGAGCAGTTCTTC
few	-	TRBV7-2	TRBJ2-2	CASSLAASASLGELFF	TGTGCCAGCAGCTTAGCTGCTAGCGCCTCTCTCGGGGAGCTGTTTTTT
-	-	TRBV7-9	TRBJ2-3	CASSPYRGDTDTQYF	TGTGCCAGCAGCCCGTACAGAGGGGACACAGATACGCAGTATTTT
-	-	TRBV7-3	TRBJ1-1	CASSLSAKGEAFF	TGTGCCAGCAGCTTAAGTGCAAAGGGCGAAGCTTTCTTT
-	TRBD2	TRBV7-8	TRBJ2-1	CASSASTSGTRNYNEQFF	TGTGCCAGCAGCGCGTCGACTAGCGGGACAAGAAACTACAATGAGCAGTTCTTC
-	-	TRBV5-1	TRBJ1-2	CASSPGTNYGYTF	TGCGCGAGCAGTCCAGGGACCAACTATGGCTACACCTTC
-	TRBD1	TRBV4-1	TRBJ1-1	CASSHEPGQLEAFF	TGCGCCAGCAGCCACGAACCGGGACAGCTAGAAGCTTTCTTT
-	-	TRBV5-6	TRBJ2-2	CASSLLRNTGELFF	TGTGCCAGCAGCTTGTTACGGAACACCGGGGAGCTGTTTTTT
-	-	TRBV18	TRBJ2-7	CASSPRGASGEQYF	TGTGCCAGCTCACCAAGGGGGGCCTCAGGTGAGCAGTACTTC
-	-	TRBV5-1	TRBJ2-2	CASSLGVRNTGELFF	TGCGCCAGCAGCTTAGGTGTTAGAAACACCGGGGAGCTGTTTTTT
-	-	TRBV9	TRBJ2-3	CASSVETWSTDTQYF	TGTGCCAGCAGCGTGGAGACATGGAGCACAGATACGCAGTATTTT
-	TRBD1	TRBV19	TRBJ1-4	CASRQGAANEKLFF	TGTGCCAGTAGACAGGGGGCTGCTAATGAAAAACTGTTTTTT
-	-	TRBV5-6	TRBJ1-5	CASSLGWARSNQPQHF	TGTGCCAGCAGCTTAGGGTGGGCAAGAAGCAATCAGCCCCAGCATTTT
-	TRBD1	TRBV25-1	TRBJ1-2	CARTTGFYGYTF	TGTGCCAGGACGACAGGGTTCTATGGCTACACCTTC
-	-	TRBV7-2	TRBJ2-1	CASSLGGGTRGANEQFF	TGTGCCAGCAGCTTAGGAGGCGGGACTCGAGGAGCCAATGAGCAGTTCTTC
-	TRBD2	TRBV7-9	TRBJ2-1	CASSLASSGRGYNEQFF	TGTGCCAGCAGCTTAGCGAGTAGCGGGAGGGGTTACAATGAGCAGTTCTTC
-	-	TRBV5-5	TRBJ1-4	CASSRGLNEKLFF	TGTGCCAGCAGCCGTGGGCTAAATGAAAAACTGTTTTTT
-	TRBD2	TRBV6-5	TRBJ2-5	CASSYSLAGGRETQYF	TGTGCCAGCAGTTACTCTCTAGCGGGAGGGCGAGAGACCCAGTACTTC
once	-	TRBV27	TRBJ1-6	CASTYRGVGNSPLHF	TGTGCCAGCACTTATCGGGGGGTGGGTAATTCACCCCTCCACTTT
-	-	TRBV6-5	TRBJ1-3	CASSYSPISGNTIYF	TGTGCCAGCAGTTACTCACCGATCTCTGGAAACACCATATATTTT
-	TRBD1	TRBV6-1	TRBJ2-1	CASTPTGTDLNEQFF	TGTGCCAGCACCCCCACCGGGACAGACTTAAATGAGCAGTTCTTC
-	TRBD1	TRBV18	TRBJ1-1	CASSLNRGSTEAFF	TGTGCCAGCTCACTAAACAGGGGCAGCACTGAAGCTTTCTTT
-	-	TRBV5-6	TRBJ1-2	CASSGITSNYGYTF	TGTGCCAGCAGCGGGATTACAAGTAACTATGGCTACACCTTC
-	TRBD2	TRBV7-2	TRBJ2-2	CASSLVGAGSTAGELFF	TGTGCCAGCAGCTTAGTGGGAGCGGGATCGACTGCCGGAGAGCTGTTTTTT
-	-	TRBV6-5	TRBJ1-5	CASSYRGSGNQPQHF	TGTGCCAGCAGTTACCGGGGTAGCGGCAATCAGCCCCAGCATTTT
many	-	TRBV6-1	TRBJ1-2	CAGGGYYGYTF	TGTGCCGGGGGGGGATACTATGGCTACACCTTC
-	-	TRBV7-2	TRBJ1-1	CASSPGGRNRGAFF	TGTGCCAGCAGCCCCGGTGGCCGCAACCGAGGAGCTTTCTTT
-	-	TRBV6-1	TRBJ1-1	CASSSWGTEAFF	TGTGCCAGCAGCTCATGGGGGACTGAAGCTTTCTTT
-	-	TRBV5-6	TRBJ1-1	CASSIGPGAGTEAFF	TGTGCCAGCAGCATTGGGCCGGGAGCGGGGACTGAAGCTTTCTTT
-	-	TRBV18	TRBJ1-5	CASSPEAYQPQHF	TGTGCCAGCTCACCGGAGGCATATCAGCCCCAGCATTTT
-	TRBD1	TRBV28	TRBJ1-1	CASSLGQGRGSAFF	TGTGCCAGCAGCCTTGGACAGGGGCGAGGTTCGGCTTTCTTT
-	TRBD1	TRBV5-6	TRBJ1-2	CASSPGQGNYGYTF	TGTGCCAGCAGCCCGGGACAGGGGAACTATGGCTACACCTTC
-	TRBD1	TRBV5-4	TRBJ1-2	CASSLDRGSGYTF	TGTGCCAGCAGCTTGGACAGGGGCAGTGGCTACACCTTC
-	TRBD2	TRBV5-6	TRBJ2-7	CASSLGTSSYEQYF	TGTGCCAGCAGCTTGGGGACTAGCTCCTACGAGCAGTACTTC
-	-	TRBV13	TRBJ2-1	CASSLGGPSSYNEQFF	TGTGCCAGCAGCTTAGGCGGCCCAAGCTCCTACAATGAGCAGTTCTTC
once	-	TRBV19	TRBJ1-4	CASSQRGRGATNEKLFF	TGTGCCAGCTCCCAGCGGGGAAGAGGTGCAACTAATGAAAAACTGTTTTTT
-	TRBD1	TRBV2	TRBJ1-5	CASSGPGGRYQPQHF	TGTGCCAGCAGTGGCCCAGGGGGTCGGTATCAGCCCCAGCATTTT
-	TRBD2	TRBV5-4	TRBJ2-7	CASSATRGRREQYF	TGTGCCAGCAGCGCGACTCGCGGGAGGCGCGAGCAGTACTTC
-	TRBD2	TRBV5-4	TRBJ2-5	CASSLVGGGQETQYF	TGTGCCAGCAGCTTGGTGGGGGGAGGGCAAGAGACCCAGTACTTC
-	-	TRBV5-1	TRBJ1-3	CASSLGGAGNTIYF	TGCGCCAGCAGCCTAGGGGGGGCTGGAAACACCATATATTTT
-	-	TRBV18	TRBJ1-1	CASSPGQNTEAFF	TGTGCCAGCTCACCGGGACAGAACACTGAAGCTTTCTTT
-	TRBD1	TRBV11-3	TRBJ1-3	CASSAYRDRGVGNTIYF	TGTGCCAGCAGCGCATACCGGGACAGGGGGGTCGGAAACACCATATATTTT
-	-	TRBV4-1	TRBJ2-7	CASSQETSYEQYF	TGCGCCAGCAGCCAAGAGACGAGCTACGAGCAGTACTTC
-	TRBD2	TRBV9	TRBJ2-7	CASSPGGLVGEQYF	TGTGCCAGCAGCCCGGGGGGACTTGTTGGCGAGCAGTACTTC
-	-	TRBV7-9	TRBJ1-4	CASSPWGRNEKLFF	TGTGCCAGCAGCCCGTGGGGCCGCAATGAAAAACTGTTTTTT
once	-	TRBV7-6	TRBJ1-6	CASSLGSSSYNSPLHF	TGTGCCAGCAGCTTAGGATCTAGCTCCTATAATTCACCCCTCCACTTT
-	TRBD1	TRBV19	TRBJ1-4	CASSLQGAREKLFF	TGTGCCAGTAGTTTACAGGGGGCGCGTGAAAAACTGTTTTTT
-	TRBD1	TRBV5-4	TRBJ2-3	CASSLQGSTDTQYF	TGTGCCAGCAGCCTACAGGGGAGTACAGATACGCAGTATTTT
-	-	TRBV27	TRBJ2-3	CASSLSRSPDTQYF	TGTGCCAGCAGTTTATCCAGATCCCCCGATACGCAGTATTTT
-	TRBD2	TRBV2	TRBJ2-3	CASSAQAGLMTDTQYF	TGTGCCAGCAGCGCCCAAGCGGGACTGATGACAGATACGCAGTATTTT
few	-	TRBV6-6	TRBJ2-7	CASSEAGFYEQYF	TGTGCCAGCAGTGAGGCGGGATTTTACGAGCAGTACTTC
once	-	TRBV2	TRBJ2-7	CASNKYQGHEQYF	TGTGCCAGCAACAAATACCAGGGGCACGAGCAGTACTTC